This passage covers 13 T cell receptor beta chains from one sample sequenced in a study of cytomegalovirus exposure and HLA in healthy donors. The PCR ran on 60 Vbeta and 13 Jbeta primers. Libraries were prepared by immunoSEQ multiplex PCR; TCRdb keeps only in-frame clonotypes and omits some of them. This sample's clone table lists tens of thousands of clones. The specimen sequenced was PBMCs. The receptors originated from a woman in her thirties or forties in good health and CMV-seronegative.

The V and J genes are TRBV9 and TRBJ2-5; 13 bases line up with TRBD2. The CDR3 has 18 amino acids. Trimming at V came to 0 bases and at J to 5 bases, leaving 10 bases not matched to a gene. The germline CDR1 and CDR2 sequences are SGDLS and YYNGEE. CDR3 residues: CASSVGVRGLAGRETQYF. The CDR3 nucleotides are TGTGCCAGCAGCGTAGGGGTTAGGGGACTAGCGGGGAGGGAGACCCAGTACTTC.

The CDR3 loop reads CASSGTGGPNTEAFF. CDR3 nucleotide sequence: TGTGCCAGCAGTGGGACAGGGGGGCCCAACACTGAAGCTTTCTTT. The V gene is TRBV28, the J gene TRBJ1-1; 11 nucleotides match TRBD1. The junction had 4 bases not matched to a gene; V was cut back by 5 bases and J by 2 bases. This CDR3 region has 15 residues. CDR1 and CDR2 from the germline V gene are MDHEN and SYDVKM.

CDR3 coding DNA: TGTGCCTGGGCCCAATCGGGCAATCAGCCCCAGCATTTT. Amino acid sequence: CAWAQSGNQPQHF. The rearrangement joins TRBV30 to TRBJ1-5, with unresolved D. The CDR3 totals 13 residues. The germline V and J ends were trimmed by 5 bases and 2 bases, with 10 bases remaining between them. Germline V gene sequence: CDR1 GTSNPN, CDR2 SVGIG (reference sequence).

The J gene is TRBJ1-2, the V gene TRBV6-5; possibly TRBD1 for D (6 bases). CDR3 size: 14 residues. V was cut by 5 bases and J by 4 bases, with 14 bases left in between. Germline V gene lookup returns CDR1 MNHEY and CDR2 SVGAGI. The CDR3 nucleotides are TGTGCCAGCAGTCCCTACAGGGCAGGCTATGGCTACACCTTC. Residues: CASSPYRAGYGYTF.

This rearrangement joins TRBV19 to TRBJ1-1; D remains ambiguous. The CDR3 length is 15 residues. Per germline, CDR1 LNHDA and CDR2 SQIVND (reference sequence). V lost 2 bases, J lost 1 base, and 11 bases lay in between. The CDR3 region has the DNA TGTGCCAGTAGTATATTCGGTACAGAGAACACTGAAGCTTTCTTT. It codes for CASSIFGTENTEAFF. The complete variable domain, with remaining parts taken from reference TRBV19 and TRBJ1-1, reads DGGITQSPKYLFRKEGQNVTLSCEQNLNHDAMYWYRQDPGQGLRLIYYSQIVNDFQKGDIAEGYSVSREKKESFPLTVTSAQKNPTAFYLCASSIFGTENTEAFFGQGTRLTVV.

This rearrangement joins TRBV19 to TRBJ2-5; D ambiguous. The V and J ends lost 3 bases and 5 bases respectively, with 10 bases between them. Looked up from germline, CDR1 is LNHDA and CDR2 is SQIVND (reference sequence). The CDR3 is 13 residues long. CDR3 loop: CASSIQVLETQYF. The CDR3 nucleotides read TGTGCCAGTAGTATTCAGGTATTGGAGACCCAGTACTTC. Complete variable domain (other parts from reference TRBV19 and TRBJ2-5): DGGITQSPKYLFRKEGQNVTLSCEQNLNHDAMYWYRQDPGQGLRLIYYSQIVNDFQKGDIAEGYSVSREKKESFPLTVTSAQKNPTAFYLCASSIQVLETQYFGPGTRLLVL.

Worth noting for this clone: Other DNA sequences in the sample encode the same CDR3. The J gene is TRBJ2-5, the V gene TRBV5-1, with D possibly being TRBD1 (5 bases). This CDR3 has 15 amino acids. Germline V gene data show CDR1 as SGHRS and CDR2 as YFSETQ. Deletions cut 3 bases from V and 5 bases from J, with 17 bases between. Here the CDR3 DNA reads TGCGCCAGCAGCTCCCAGGCCCAGGGTTCCGAGACCCAGTACTTC. Its protein is CASSSQAQGSETQYF.

The rearrangement uses TRBV27 and TRBJ1-2; no definite D call. The germline V gene encodes CDR1 MNHEY and CDR2 SMNVEV (reference sequence). V lost 2 bases and J lost 6, with 10 bases in between. The CDR3 is made up of 13 amino acids. The CDR3 region is CASSLTEADGYTF. In nucleotides, the CDR3 is TGTGCCAGCAGTTTAACTGAGGCTGATGGCTACACCTTC.

J is TRBJ2-3 and V is TRBV5-1; 7 nucleotides align to TRBD2. Trimming at V came to 0 bases and at J to 2 bases, leaving 6 bases not matched to a gene. The germline V gene encodes CDR1 SGHRS and CDR2 YFSETQ. This CDR3 comprises 16 residues. The CDR3 protein is CASSLGLAGVTDTQYF. CDR3 DNA sequence: TGCGCCAGCAGCTTGGGTCTCGCGGGAGTCACAGATACGCAGTATTTT.

The chain employs TRBV18 and TRBJ2-3, with 7 bases identical to TRBD2. The CDR3 length is 16 residues. Germline CDR1 is KGHSH and CDR2 is LQKENI. J was trimmed by 2 bases and V by 4 bases; bases with no gene match: 9. In nucleotides, the CDR3 is TGTGCCAGCTCACACCAGACTAGCTTAAACACAGATACGCAGTATTTT. It encodes CASSHQTSLNTDTQYF. Full variable domain (remainder filled in from reference TRBV18 and TRBJ2-3): NAGVMQNPRHLVRRRGQEARLRCSPMKGHSHVYWYRQLPEEGLKFMVYLQKENIIDESGMPKERFSAEFPKEGPSILRIQQVVRGDSAAYFCASSHQTSLNTDTQYFGPGTRLTVL.

The rearrangement joins TRBV10-3 to TRBJ2-3, with 8 bases that match TRBD2. Germline V gives CDR1 ENHRY, CDR2 SYGVKD. V was clipped by 6 bases and J by 6 bases; unmatched bases: 8. CDR3 size: 14 residues. The CDR3 loop reads CAISDSGTPDTQYF. CDR3 nucleotide sequence: TGTGCCATCAGCGATAGCGGGACTCCCGATACGCAGTATTTT.

The V and J genes are TRBV12-5 and TRBJ2-5; D is unresolved. V was trimmed by 3 bases and J by 5 bases, leaving 13 bases between them. The CDR3 is made up of 14 amino acids. Per the germline V gene, CDR1 is LGHNT and CDR2 is FRNRAP. In DNA, the CDR3 is TGTGCTAGTGGTTTTGGGCAGCTTGGGGAGACCCAGTACTTC. Protein: CASGFGQLGETQYF.

The chain recombines TRBV19 with TRBJ1-5; perhaps TRBD1 as D (5 bases). The CDR3 is 15 amino acids. CDR1 is LNHDA, CDR2 SQIVND, per germline (reference sequence). With 4 bases removed from V and 3 bases from J, the gap between germline ends came to 13 bases. CDR3: CASSTDDSSNQPQHF. CDR3 coding DNA: TGTGCCAGTAGTACCGATGACAGTTCCAATCAGCCCCAGCATTTT.